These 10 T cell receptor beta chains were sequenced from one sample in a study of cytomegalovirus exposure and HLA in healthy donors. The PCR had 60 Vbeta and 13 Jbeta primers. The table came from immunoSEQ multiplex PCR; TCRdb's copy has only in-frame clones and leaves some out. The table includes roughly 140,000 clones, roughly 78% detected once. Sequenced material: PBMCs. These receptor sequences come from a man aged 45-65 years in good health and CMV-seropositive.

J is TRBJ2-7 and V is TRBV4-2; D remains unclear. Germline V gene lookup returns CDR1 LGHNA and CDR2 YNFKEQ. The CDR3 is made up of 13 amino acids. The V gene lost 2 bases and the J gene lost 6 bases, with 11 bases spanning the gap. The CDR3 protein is CASSQSPNSEQYF. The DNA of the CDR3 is TGTGCCAGCAGCCAAAGCCCAAACTCCGAGCAGTACTTC.

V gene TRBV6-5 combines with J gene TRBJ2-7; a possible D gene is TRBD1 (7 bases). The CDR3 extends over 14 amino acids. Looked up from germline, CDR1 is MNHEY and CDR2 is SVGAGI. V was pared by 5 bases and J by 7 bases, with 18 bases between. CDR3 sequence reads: CASSRRTGRGEQYF. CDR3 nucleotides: TGTGCCAGCAGTCGACGGACAGGCCGGGGGGAGCAGTACTTC.

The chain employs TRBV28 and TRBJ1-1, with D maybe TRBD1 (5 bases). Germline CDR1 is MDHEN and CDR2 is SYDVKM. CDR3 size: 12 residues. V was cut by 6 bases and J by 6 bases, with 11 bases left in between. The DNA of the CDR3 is TGTGCCAGCAGAGACAGCTTGGCTGAAGCTTTCTTT. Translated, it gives CASRDSLAEAFF.

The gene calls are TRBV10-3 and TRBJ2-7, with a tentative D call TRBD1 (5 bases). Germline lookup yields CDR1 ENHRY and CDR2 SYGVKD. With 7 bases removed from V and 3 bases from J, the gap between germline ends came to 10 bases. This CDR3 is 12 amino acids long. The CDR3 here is CAITQDNYEQYF. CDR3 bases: TGTGCCATCACCCAGGACAACTACGAGCAGTACTTC.

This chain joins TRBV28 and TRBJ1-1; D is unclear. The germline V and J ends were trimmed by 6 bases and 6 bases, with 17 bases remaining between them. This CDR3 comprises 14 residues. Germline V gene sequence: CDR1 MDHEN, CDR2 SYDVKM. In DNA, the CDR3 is TGTGCCAGCAGCCGTGGAGGAGGGCCGGCTGAAGCTTTCTTT. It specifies CASSRGGGPAEAFF. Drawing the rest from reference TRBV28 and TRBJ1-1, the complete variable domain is DVKVTQSSRYLVKRTGEKVFLECVQDMDHENMFWYRQDPGLGLRLIYFSYDVKMKEKGDIPEGYSVSREKKERFSLILESASTNQTSMYLCASSRGGGPAEAFFGQGTRLTVV.

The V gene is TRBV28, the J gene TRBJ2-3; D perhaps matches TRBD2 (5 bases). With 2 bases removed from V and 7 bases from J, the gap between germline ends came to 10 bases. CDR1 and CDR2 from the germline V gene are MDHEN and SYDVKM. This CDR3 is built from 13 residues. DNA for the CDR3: TGTGCCAGCAGTTTACCGGCTAGCAATACGCAGTATTTT. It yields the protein CASSLPASNTQYF.

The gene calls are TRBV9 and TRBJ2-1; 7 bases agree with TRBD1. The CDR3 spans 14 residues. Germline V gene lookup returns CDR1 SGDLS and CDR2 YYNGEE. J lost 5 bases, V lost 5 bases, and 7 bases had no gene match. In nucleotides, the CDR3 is TGTGCCAGCAGGCGCTCAGGGGGAGACAATGAGCAGTTCTTC. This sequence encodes CASRRSGGDNEQFF.

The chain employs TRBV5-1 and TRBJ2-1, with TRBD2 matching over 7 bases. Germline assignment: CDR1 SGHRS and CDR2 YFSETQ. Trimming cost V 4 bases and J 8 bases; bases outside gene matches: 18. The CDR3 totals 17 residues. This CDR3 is CASSLTGIRARGDEQFF. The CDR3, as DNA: TGCGCCAGCAGCCTAACCGGGATTAGGGCCCGGGGGGATGAGCAGTTCTTC.

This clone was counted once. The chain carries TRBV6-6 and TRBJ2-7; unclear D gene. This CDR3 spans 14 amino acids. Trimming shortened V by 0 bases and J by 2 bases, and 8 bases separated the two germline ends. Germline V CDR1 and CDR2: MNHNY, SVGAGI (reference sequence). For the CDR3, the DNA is TGTGCCAGCAGTTACTCTGGGCCTCCCTACGAGCAGTACTTC. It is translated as CASSYSGPPYEQYF.

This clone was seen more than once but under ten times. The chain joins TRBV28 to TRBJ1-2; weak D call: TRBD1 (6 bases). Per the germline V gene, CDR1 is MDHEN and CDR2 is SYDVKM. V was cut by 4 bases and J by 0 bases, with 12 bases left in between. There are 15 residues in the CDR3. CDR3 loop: CASSSTGRANYGYTF. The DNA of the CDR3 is TGTGCCAGCAGTTCTACAGGGCGTGCTAACTATGGCTACACCTTC.